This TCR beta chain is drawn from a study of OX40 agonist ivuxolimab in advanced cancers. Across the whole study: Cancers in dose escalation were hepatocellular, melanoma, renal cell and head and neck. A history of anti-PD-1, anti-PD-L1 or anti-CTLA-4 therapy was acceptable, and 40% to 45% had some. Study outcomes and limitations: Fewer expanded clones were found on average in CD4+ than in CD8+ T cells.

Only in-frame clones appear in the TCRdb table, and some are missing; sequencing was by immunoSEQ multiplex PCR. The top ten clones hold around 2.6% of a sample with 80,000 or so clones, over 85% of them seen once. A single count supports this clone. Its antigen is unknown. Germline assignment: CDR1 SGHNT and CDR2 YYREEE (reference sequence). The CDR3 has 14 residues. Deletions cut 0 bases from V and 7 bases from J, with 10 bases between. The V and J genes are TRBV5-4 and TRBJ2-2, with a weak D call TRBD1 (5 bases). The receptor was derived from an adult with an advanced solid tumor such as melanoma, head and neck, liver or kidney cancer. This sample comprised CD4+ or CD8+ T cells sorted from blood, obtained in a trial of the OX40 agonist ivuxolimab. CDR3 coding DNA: TGTGCCAGCAGCTTGGCCAAGGGGCACGGGGAGCTGTTTTTT. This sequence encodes CASSLAKGHGELFF. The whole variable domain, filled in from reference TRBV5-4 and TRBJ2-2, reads ETGVTQSPTHLIKTRGQQVTLRCSSQSGHNTVSWYQQALGQGPQFIFQYYREEENGRGNFPPRFSGLQFPNYSSELNVNALELDDSALYLCASSLAKGHGELFFGEGSRLTVL.